What follows are 24 T cell receptor beta chains derived from one specimen sequenced in a study of T cell responses to AZD1222 COVID-19 vaccine. The repertoire was sequenced with immunoSEQ multiplex PCR; TCRdb's copy has only in-frame clones and lacks some. Of about 120,000 clones listed, 88% are singletons. The sequencing used peripheral blood, collected 28 days after the second AZD1222 dose. The receptors were gathered from an adult who received the AZD1222 COVID-19 vaccine.

CDR3 coding DNA: TGTGCCAGCAGTGAGGGCGGGGTTATAGGATGGAGCTACACCTTC. This sequence encodes CASSEGGVIGWSYTF. The V gene is TRBV2, the J gene TRBJ1-2; D not certain. The CDR3 consists of 15 residues. In germline, CDR1 is SNHLY, CDR2 FYNNEI. Between the trimmed V and J ends, which lost 3 bases and 9 bases, there was a span of 20 bases. The full variable domain, its missing parts supplied by reference TRBV2 and TRBJ1-2, is EPEVTQTPSHQVTQMGQEVILRCVPISNHLYFYWYRQILGQKVEFLVSFYNNEISEKSEIFDDQFSVERPDGSNFTLKIRSTKLEDSAMYFCASSEGGVIGWSYTFGSGTRLTVV.

The chain couples TRBV5-1 to TRBJ1-2; D not resolved. The CDR3 runs 13 residues. Between the trimmed V and J ends, which lost 4 bases and 3 bases, there was a span of 10 bases. CDR1 and CDR2 (germline): SGHRS, YFSETQ. The CDR3 coding sequence is TGCGCCAGCAGCCGCGTCGCGGACTATGGCTACACCTTC. It yields the protein CASSRVADYGYTF.

The CDR3 region has the DNA TGTGCCAGCCGTCCGGTGGCAACTAATGAAAAACTGTTTTTT. Translation: CASRPVATNEKLFF. The V and J genes are TRBV6-5 and TRBJ1-4; D remains unclear. The CDR3 length is 14 residues. The V end was cut by 8 bases, the J end by 0 bases, with 10 bases between. From germline, CDR1 is MNHEY and CDR2 SVGAGI.

The J gene is TRBJ2-5, the V gene TRBV6-5; D is undetermined. The V gene's germline CDR1 is MNHEY and CDR2 SVGAGI. The CDR3 has 13 residues. With 6 bases removed from V and 5 bases from J, the gap between germline ends came to 13 bases. In DNA, the CDR3 is TGTGCCAGCAGCTCCTTCGGGCGCGAGACCCAGTACTTC. Its protein product is CASSSFGRETQYF.

This clone was detected only once. J is TRBJ2-1 and V is TRBV4-3, with no clear D. This CDR3 has 15 amino acids. The V end was cut by 0 bases, the J end by 0 bases, with 6 bases between. Per the germline V gene, CDR1 is LGHNA and CDR2 is YSLEER. The CDR3 is CASSQEESSYNEQFF. The CDR3 bases are TGCGCCAGCAGCCAAGAAGAGAGCTCCTACAATGAGCAGTTCTTC.

This chain joins TRBV19 and TRBJ2-3; perhaps TRBD2 as D (5 bases). V was shortened by 3 bases and J by 2 bases, with 15 bases between the two germline ends. Germline CDR1 is LNHDA and CDR2 is SQIVND (reference sequence). The CDR3 loop spans 16 amino acids. Here the CDR3 reads CASSMGAAGPTDTQYF. The CDR3 DNA reads TGTGCCAGTAGTATGGGAGCGGCAGGACCCACAGATACGCAGTATTTT.

This rearrangement joins TRBV7-2 to TRBJ1-6; D remains ambiguous. CDR1 and CDR2 from the germline V gene are SGHTA and FQGNSA. This CDR3 spans 18 amino acids. The V and J ends lost 0 bases and 0 bases respectively, with 12 bases between them. CDR3 protein: CASSLAVGTHSYNSPLHF. DNA of the CDR3: TGTGCCAGCAGCTTAGCAGTCGGCACCCACTCCTATAATTCACCCCTCCACTTT.

This chain connects TRBV9 to TRBJ1-2, with a tentative D call TRBD1 (5 bases). V was shortened by 2 bases and J by 4 bases, with 12 bases between the two germline ends. This CDR3 has 14 residues. Germline lookup yields CDR1 SGDLS and CDR2 YYNGEE. The CDR3 loop reads CASSVGGAVYGYTF. CDR3 nucleotide sequence: TGTGCCAGCAGCGTGGGGGGAGCCGTCTATGGCTACACCTTC.

The chain couples TRBV6-5 to TRBJ1-2, with 9 bases that match TRBD1. This CDR3 has 14 residues. With 6 bases clipped from V and 5 bases from J, the junction kept 7 bases outside the gene matches. Germline values: CDR1 MNHEY, CDR2 SVGAGI. CDR3 region: CASRGQGTTYGYTF. As DNA, the CDR3 is TGTGCCAGCAGGGGACAGGGAACCACTTATGGCTACACCTTC.

The rearrangement joins TRBV7-9 to TRBJ1-5; 7 nucleotides align to TRBD1. The V segment lost 1 base and the J segment 7 bases; nucleotides outside the gene matches: 13. This CDR3 is 17 amino acids long. Germline lookup yields CDR1 SEHNR and CDR2 FQNEAQ (reference sequence). The CDR3: CASSLGAQQGRGQPQHF. CDR3 bases: TGTGCCAGCAGCTTAGGGGCCCAACAGGGCAGGGGGCAGCCCCAGCATTTT. Full variable domain (missing parts from reference TRBV7-9 and TRBJ1-5): DTGVSQNPRHKITKRGQNVTFRCDPISEHNRLYWYRQTLGQGPEFLTYFQNEAQLEKSRLLSDRFSAERPKGSFSTLEIQRTEQGDSAMYLCASSLGAQQGRGQPQHFGDGTRLSIL.

The V call is TRBV28, the J call TRBJ1-2; D unresolved. The germline V gene has CDR1 MDHEN and CDR2 SYDVKM. The germline V and J ends were trimmed by 6 bases and 4 bases, with 12 bases remaining between them. The CDR3 extends over 13 amino acids. CDR3 DNA sequence: TGTGCCAGCAGCTCCGAGCAAAGCTATGGCTACACCTTC. It specifies CASSSEQSYGYTF.

CDR3 in DNA: TGTGCCAGCAGCGCAACGGGACAGACGAACACCGGGGAGCTGTTTTTT. As protein: CASSATGQTNTGELFF. The chain couples TRBV9 to TRBJ2-2; 7 nucleotides line up with TRBD1. This CDR3 is built from 16 residues. V gave up 3 bases and J gave up 0 bases; unmatched junction bases: 5. Per the germline V gene, CDR1 is SGDLS and CDR2 is YYNGEE.

This chain joins TRBV4-2 and TRBJ2-7; D ambiguous. The V gene lost 1 base and the J gene lost 4 bases, with 5 bases spanning the gap. The CDR3 is 12 residues long. Germline V lookup: CDR1 LGHNA, CDR2 YNFKEQ. The chain's CDR3 is CASSQVGYEQYF. The CDR3, as DNA: TGTGCCAGCAGCCAAGTTGGGTACGAGCAGTACTTC.

The chain is built from TRBV18 and TRBJ2-5; D remains ambiguous. CDR1 is KGHSH and CDR2 is LQKENI in the germline V gene. V dropped 7 bases and J dropped 5 bases, with 14 bases sitting between them. The CDR3 is 13 amino acids. This CDR3 is CASLRALGETQYF. Here the CDR3 DNA reads TGTGCCAGCTTAAGGGCCCTCGGGGAGACCCAGTACTTC.

The gene calls are TRBV3-1 (or the pseudogene TRBV3-2) and TRBJ2-7, with no clear D. V was cut by 1 base and J by 0 bases, with 10 bases left in between. The CDR3 covers 15 residues. Per germline, CDR1 LGHDT and CDR2 YNNKEL (reference sequence). As DNA, the CDR3 is TGTGCCAGCAGCCAAGGTCCGATTGGCTCCTACGAGCAGTACTTC. Translation gives CASSQGPIGSYEQYF.

The V and J genes are TRBV9 and TRBJ2-2; 8 bases are a match to TRBD2. Trimming removed 0 bases from V and 3 bases from J; junction bases left unmatched: 1. CDR3 length equals 15 residues. Germline V gene sequence: CDR1 SGDLS, CDR2 YYNGEE. CDR3 nucleotides: TGTGCCAGCAGCGTAGAACTAGCGGACACCGGGGAGCTGTTTTTT. Translated, it gives CASSVELADTGELFF.

The V and J genes are TRBV29-1 and TRBJ2-5, with 10 nucleotides matching TRBD1. Germline values: CDR1 SQVTM, CDR2 ANQGSEA. The CDR3 loop spans 15 amino acids. With 6 bases clipped from V and 1 base from J, the junction kept 8 bases outside the gene matches. The CDR3 here is CSVGTGTGAQETQYF. Written as DNA, the CDR3 is TGCAGCGTAGGTACCGGGACAGGGGCCCAAGAGACCCAGTACTTC.

The chain carries TRBV14 and TRBJ1-4, with TRBD1 as a possible D gene (6 bases). Trimming took off 0 bases at V and 8 bases at J, with 13 bases between the two ends. The germline CDR1 and CDR2 sequences are SGHDN and FVKESK. The CDR3 has 15 amino acids. CDR3 protein: CASSQDRAGAEKLFF. The CDR3 DNA follows: TGTGCCAGCAGCCAAGATCGGGCAGGGGCCGAAAAACTGTTTTTT.

V usage is TRBV19 and J usage is TRBJ1-2; D not resolved. Germline-derived CDR1 and CDR2 are LNHDA and SQIVND (reference sequence). The CDR3 extends over 13 amino acids. Trimming left V 3 bases short and J 4 bases short, with 9 bases between. In nucleotides, the CDR3 is TGTGCCAGTAGTATCGGAGGGAGCTATGGCTACACCTTC. Its protein product is CASSIGGSYGYTF.

V usage is TRBV9 and J usage is TRBJ2-2; 10 nucleotides agree with TRBD2. Germline V gene sequence: CDR1 SGDLS, CDR2 YYNGEE. CDR3 length: 16 amino acids. J lost 5 bases, V lost 3 bases, and 7 bases had no gene match. The DNA of the CDR3 is TGTGCCAGCAGCGGTGGACTAGCGGATTATACCGGGGAGCTGTTTTTT. The encoded protein is CASSGGLADYTGELFF.

The chain carries TRBV28 and TRBJ1-4; D is possibly TRBD1 (5 bases). There are 15 residues in the CDR3. V shed 5 bases and J shed 5 bases, with 15 bases lying between them. From germline, CDR1 is MDHEN and CDR2 SYDVKM. The DNA of the CDR3 is TGTGCCAGCAGTCCAGGGCCGGTTGCAAATGAAAAACTGTTTTTT. This codes for CASSPGPVANEKLFF. Complete variable domain (other parts from reference TRBV28 and TRBJ1-4): DVKVTQSSRYLVKRTGEKVFLECVQDMDHENMFWYRQDPGLGLRLIYFSYDVKMKEKGDIPEGYSVSREKKERFSLILESASTNQTSMYLCASSPGPVANEKLFFGSGTQLSVL.

This clone was seen a single time. This chain links TRBV7-2 with TRBJ1-4, with D perhaps matching TRBD1 (6 bases). The V and J ends lost 5 bases and 7 bases respectively, with 17 bases between them. The germline V gene encodes CDR1 SGHTA and CDR2 FQGNSA. The CDR3 contains 15 residues. The CDR3 coding sequence is TGTGCCAGCAGCGTGTACAGGGCTGGGGGTGAAAAACTGTTTTTT. Encoded protein: CASSVYRAGGEKLFF.

This clone was found a few times. The gene calls are TRBV7-9 and TRBJ1-4; D is perhaps TRBD1 (5 bases). Trimming removed 5 bases from V and 2 bases from J, with 18 bases in between. CDR1 is SEHNR and CDR2 is FQNEAQ in the germline V gene (reference sequence). This CDR3 comprises 17 residues. CDR3 nucleotide sequence: TGTGCCAGCAGCGCCCCCTGGGGGACGGTTACTAATGAAAAACTGTTTTTT. Amino acid sequence: CASSAPWGTVTNEKLFF. The entire variable domain, with the rest obtained from reference TRBV7-9 and TRBJ1-4, is as follows: DTGVSQNPRHKITKRGQNVTFRCDPISEHNRLYWYRQTLGQGPEFLTYFQNEAQLEKSRLLSDRFSAERPKGSFSTLEIQRTEQGDSAMYLCASSAPWGTVTNEKLFFGSGTQLSVL.

V is TRBV19 and J is TRBJ1-6; D is ambiguous. The CDR3 sequence is 15 residues long. The germline V and J ends were trimmed by 5 bases and 11 bases, with 19 bases remaining between them. Germline V gene data show CDR1 as LNHDA and CDR2 as SQIVND (reference sequence). The CDR3: CASSDPGNLGTPLHF. The CDR3 DNA is TGTGCCAGTAGTGACCCGGGAAATCTTGGGACACCCCTCCACTTT.